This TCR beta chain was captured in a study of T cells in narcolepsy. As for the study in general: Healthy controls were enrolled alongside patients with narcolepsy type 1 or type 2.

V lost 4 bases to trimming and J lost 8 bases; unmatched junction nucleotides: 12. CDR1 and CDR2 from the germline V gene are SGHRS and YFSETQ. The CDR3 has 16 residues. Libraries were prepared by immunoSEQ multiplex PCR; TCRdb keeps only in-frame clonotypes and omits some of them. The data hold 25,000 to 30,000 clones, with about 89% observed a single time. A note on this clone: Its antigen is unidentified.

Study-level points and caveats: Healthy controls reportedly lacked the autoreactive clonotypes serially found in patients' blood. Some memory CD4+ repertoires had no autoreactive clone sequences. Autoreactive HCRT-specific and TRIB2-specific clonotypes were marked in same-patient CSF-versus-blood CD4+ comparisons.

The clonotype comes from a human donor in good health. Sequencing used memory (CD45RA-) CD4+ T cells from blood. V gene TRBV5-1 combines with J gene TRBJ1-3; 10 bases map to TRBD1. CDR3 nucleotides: TGCGCCAGCAGCCCCCAGACAGGGGGCATCGGGGACACCATATATTTT. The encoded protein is CASSPQTGGIGDTIYF.